This T cell receptor (beta chain) was found in a study of control samples from healthy donors and cancer patients. Germline CDR1 reads MNHEY; CDR2 reads SVGAGI. V shed 3 bases and J 2 bases; nucleotides not matched to a gene: 4. The CDR3 runs to 15 residues. Sequenced by immunoSEQ multiplex PCR; TCRdb stores in-frame clones only, minus some. The table records 400,000 to 450,000 clones, roughly 90% of them present only once. Sequences were obtained from PBMCs. This TCR came from a man aged 35-49 years with head and neck cancer. The J gene is TRBJ2-1, the V gene TRBV6-5; 7 positions agree with TRBD2. The CDR3: CASSYAAGAYNEQFF. Written as DNA, the CDR3 is TGTGCCAGCAGTTATGCGGCGGGAGCCTACAATGAGCAGTTCTTC.